These 26 T cell receptor beta chains came from one sample sequenced in a study of T cell changes during pregnancy in multiple sclerosis. The protocol was immunoSEQ multiplex PCR, while the TCRdb copy is restricted to in-frame clones and leaves out a portion. This sample has 50,000 or so clones; about 90% occur once, and the top ten carry nearly 0.5%. Material: CD4+ T cells from peripheral blood mononuclear cells, obtained after pregnancy. Receptors originate from a female donor in good health, enrolled as a control in a pregnancy study.

J is TRBJ2-3 and V is TRBV7-2; a weak D match, TRBD2 (5 bases). CDR1 is SGHTA, CDR2 FQGNSA, per germline. The V end lost 0 bases, the J end lost 2 bases, and 6 bases lay between the germline ends. The CDR3 has 14 residues. The CDR3 nucleotides read TGTGCCAGCAGCTTAGCGAGGGCCACAGATACGCAGTATTTT. Amino acid sequence: CASSLARATDTQYF.

The chain links TRBV7-9 to TRBJ2-5; 7 nucleotides line up with TRBD2. The V segment lost 4 bases and the J segment 1 base; nucleotides outside the gene matches: 0. This CDR3 spans 13 amino acids. Germline lookup yields CDR1 SEHNR and CDR2 FQNEAQ (reference sequence). CDR3 in DNA: TGTGCCAGCAGCTCTAGCGGCCAAGAGACCCAGTACTTC. Protein sequence: CASSSSGQETQYF.

This clone appeared a single time. The chain employs TRBV9 and TRBJ2-2; D is possibly TRBD1 (5 bases). This CDR3 comprises 15 residues. V shed 4 bases and J shed 0 bases, with 10 bases lying between them. CDR1 and CDR2 from the germline V gene are SGDLS and YYNGEE. The chain's CDR3 is CASSRQRPNTGELFF. As DNA, the CDR3 is TGTGCCAGCAGCAGACAGAGGCCGAACACCGGGGAGCTGTTTTTT.

This chain links TRBV30 with TRBJ2-3; weak D call: TRBD1 (5 bases). Deletions cut 0 bases from V and 0 bases from J, with 13 bases between. Looked up from germline, CDR1 is GTSNPN and CDR2 is SVGIG (reference sequence). This CDR3 has 16 residues. The DNA for the CDR3 is TGTGCCTGGAGTGTATCAGGCAGGGCGAGCACAGATACGCAGTATTTT. Its protein is CAWSVSGRASTDTQYF.

The CDR3 sequence is CASSLLAGGLGISSYNEQFF. CDR3 bases: TGTGCCAGCAGCCTATTAGCGGGGGGGTTGGGGATAAGCTCCTACAATGAGCAGTTCTTC. The chain uses TRBV5-4 and TRBJ2-1; 11 positions agree with TRBD2. The CDR3 covers 20 residues. V shed 4 bases, J shed 0 bases, and the junction held 15 bases outside the gene matches. Germline CDR1 SGHNT, CDR2 YYREEE (reference sequence).

The chain uses TRBV7-2 and TRBJ1-2, with 11 bases matching TRBD1. Unmatched junction bases numbered 12, after V lost 10 bases and J lost 8 bases. Germline V gives CDR1 SGHTA, CDR2 FQGNSA. CDR3 size: 14 residues. CDR3 sequence reads: CATNPGQGVLGYTF. The CDR3, as DNA: TGTGCCACAAATCCGGGACAGGGGGTTTTAGGCTACACCTTC.

The V and J genes are TRBV29-1 and TRBJ2-1, with 8 bases identical to TRBD1. The CDR3 consists of 11 residues. V was clipped by 6 bases and J by 8 bases; unmatched bases: 3. Germline CDR1 is SQVTM and CDR2 is ANQGSEA. This CDR3 is CSVTGADEQFF. DNA for the CDR3: TGCAGCGTGACAGGGGCGGATGAGCAGTTCTTC.

The rearrangement joins TRBV27 to TRBJ1-3; D remains ambiguous. This CDR3 has 13 residues. V was cut by 6 bases and J by 0 bases, with 6 bases left in between. Germline V gene lookup returns CDR1 MNHEY and CDR2 SMNVEV (reference sequence). CDR3 residues: CASRPSSGNTIYF. In nucleotides, the CDR3 is TGTGCCAGCAGACCTAGCTCTGGAAACACCATATATTTT.

This chain connects TRBV5-6 to TRBJ1-5; 7 bases line up with TRBD1. Trimming cost V 5 bases and J 2 bases; bases outside gene matches: 7. The germline gives CDR1 SGHDT, CDR2 YYEEEE. The CDR3 contains 15 residues. The CDR3: CASSSNRGGNQPQHF. In nucleotides, the CDR3 is TGTGCCAGCAGTTCGAACAGGGGTGGCAATCAGCCCCAGCATTTT.

V usage is TRBV4-1 and J usage is TRBJ2-5; 14 bases line up with TRBD2. The CDR3 runs to 17 residues. V shed 1 base and J 5 bases; nucleotides not matched to a gene: 6. The V gene's germline CDR1 is MGHRA and CDR2 YSYEKL. CDR3 in DNA: TGCGCCAGCAGCCAAGCTCCTGGACTAGCGGGAGGCGAGACCCAGTACTTC. It specifies CASSQAPGLAGGETQYF.

V is TRBV2 and J is TRBJ1-5; D remains ambiguous. V lost 7 bases and J lost 3, with 10 bases in between. The CDR3 sequence is 13 residues long. Germline lookup yields CDR1 SNHLY and CDR2 FYNNEI. CDR3 coding DNA: TGTGCCAGCATGCCCGGGTCCAATCAGCCCCAGCATTTT. This gives the protein CASMPGSNQPQHF. The full variable domain, completed using reference TRBV2 and TRBJ1-5, is EPEVTQTPSHQVTQMGQEVILRCVPISNHLYFYWYRQILGQKVEFLVSFYNNEISEKSEIFDDQFSVERPDGSNFTLKIRSTKLEDSAMYFCASMPGSNQPQHFGDGTRLSIL.

This chain links TRBV7-9 with TRBJ2-7; D is undetermined. V lost 4 bases to trimming and J lost 3 bases, with 7 bases between them. The length of the CDR3 is 12 residues. Looked up from germline, CDR1 is SEHNR and CDR2 is FQNEAQ (reference sequence). CDR3 in DNA: TGTGCCAGCAGCTCAGACATCTACGAGCAGTACTTC. Amino acid sequence: CASSSDIYEQYF.

The CDR3 DNA follows: TGTGCCAGCTCACCTCAGACAGGGTATAGCAATCAGCCCCAGCATTTT. Its translation: CASSPQTGYSNQPQHF. The chain carries TRBV18 and TRBJ1-5; 7 nucleotides align to TRBD1. Germline V lookup: CDR1 KGHSH, CDR2 LQKENI. The CDR3 consists of 16 residues. Losses at the gene ends were 3 bases for V and 0 bases for J; bases not matched to a gene: 5.

The V call is TRBV5-6, the J call TRBJ2-4; D is unclear. CDR1 SGHDT and CDR2 YYEEEE come from the germline V gene. The CDR3 sequence is 15 residues long. Between the trimmed V and J ends, which lost 4 bases and 4 bases, there was a span of 15 bases. The CDR3 protein is CASSPPHSPKNIQYF. CDR3 coding DNA: TGTGCCAGCAGCCCCCCCCACAGTCCGAAAAACATTCAGTACTTC.

The CDR3 is CASGTRNTGELFF. The CDR3 nucleotides are TGTGCCAGCGGTACAAGGAACACCGGGGAGCTGTTTTTT. J is TRBJ2-2 and V is TRBV6-6; D not certain. The length of the CDR3 is 13 residues. The V end lost 8 bases, the J end lost 1 base, and 8 bases lay between the germline ends. Germline loops: CDR1 MNHNY, CDR2 SVGAGI (reference sequence).

The chain is built from TRBV19 and TRBJ2-4, with TRBD1 matching 10 bases. The CDR3 runs to 18 residues. The V and J ends lost 6 bases and 1 base, in that order; junction bases with no gene match: 12. In germline, CDR1 is LNHDA, CDR2 SQIVND (reference sequence). CDR3 sequence: CASRSHTPGQGAKNIQYF. Written as DNA, the CDR3 is TGTGCCAGTAGGAGCCACACTCCGGGACAGGGGGCCAAAAACATTCAGTACTTC.

J is TRBJ2-1 and V is TRBV11-3, with TRBD2 matching 8 bases. This CDR3 is built from 17 residues. Looked up from germline, CDR1 is SGHNT and CDR2 is YENEEA. The V and J ends lost 7 bases and 2 bases, in that order; junction bases with no gene match: 13. CDR3 sequence: CASNKRSSGVTYNEQFF. DNA of the CDR3: TGTGCCAGCAACAAGCGGAGTAGCGGGGTTACCTACAATGAGCAGTTCTTC. The entire variable domain, with the rest obtained from reference TRBV11-3 and TRBJ2-1, is as follows: EAGVVQSPRYKIIEKKQPVAFWCNPISGHNTLYWYLQNLGQGPELLIRYENEEAVDDSQLPKDRFSAERLKGVDSTLKIQPAELGDSAVYLCASNKRSSGVTYNEQFFGPGTRLTVL.

The CDR3 coding sequence is TGTGCCAGCAGCTTCATTAGGCCGGGACAGGGGCTTTGGGCCGGGGAGCTGTTTTTT. This sequence encodes CASSFIRPGQGLWAGELFF. The chain joins TRBV7-9 to TRBJ2-2; the match to TRBD1 covers 10 bases. Germline V gives CDR1 SEHNR, CDR2 FQNEAQ (reference sequence). There are 19 residues in the CDR3. With 3 bases clipped from V and 6 bases from J, the junction kept 16 bases outside the gene matches. Using reference TRBV7-9 and TRBJ2-2 for the parts outside the CDR3, the full variable domain is DTGVSQNPRHKITKRGQNVTFRCDPISEHNRLYWYRQTLGQGPEFLTYFQNEAQLEKSRLLSDRFSAERPKGSFSTLEIQRTEQGDSAMYLCASSFIRPGQGLWAGELFFGEGSRLTVL.

The chain links TRBV7-2 to TRBJ1-1, with 9 bases lining up with TRBD1. The J segment lost 0 bases and the V segment lost 5 bases, leaving 7 bases of the junction unmatched. In germline, CDR1 is SGHTA, CDR2 FQGNSA. The CDR3 runs 16 residues. The CDR3 here is CASSRIGQGMNTEAFF. The CDR3 DNA follows: TGTGCCAGCAGCCGAATCGGACAGGGGATGAACACTGAAGCTTTCTTT.

V usage is TRBV18 and J usage is TRBJ2-5, with 10 bases fitting TRBD2. From germline, CDR1 is KGHSH and CDR2 LQKENI. V shed 0 bases and J 2 bases; nucleotides not matched to a gene: 9. CDR3 length: 18 residues. The CDR3 spells CASSPPSGGALWQETQYF. In DNA, the CDR3 is TGTGCCAGCTCACCACCGAGCGGGGGGGCGTTGTGGCAAGAGACCCAGTACTTC.

This chain joins TRBV19 and TRBJ1-3; 8 bases align to TRBD1. In germline, CDR1 is LNHDA, CDR2 SQIVND (reference sequence). The junction had 11 bases not matched to a gene; V was cut back by 5 bases and J by 5 bases. The CDR3 is made up of 16 amino acids. DNA of the CDR3: TGTGCCAGTAGTTTCCTTACAGGGGGATCGCGAAACACCATATATTTT. Translation: CASSFLTGGSRNTIYF.

This chain links TRBV19 with TRBJ2-6; TRBD1 agrees at 8 bases. Trimming at V came to 4 bases and at J to 2 bases, leaving 7 bases not matched to a gene. The CDR3 sequence is 17 residues long. CDR1 and CDR2 from the germline V gene are LNHDA and SQIVND (reference sequence). CDR3 in DNA: TGTGCCAGTAGTACCGGTGCAGGGGGCACTGGGGCCAACGTCCTGACTTTC. This encodes CASSTGAGGTGANVLTF.

DNA for the CDR3: TGTGCCATCAGTGATAACTCGGGGGAGCAGTACTTC. It is translated as CAISDNSGEQYF. The chain couples TRBV10-3 to TRBJ2-7, with a tentative D call TRBD2 (5 bases). V gave up 3 bases and J gave up 7 bases, with 10 bases separating them. The CDR3 length is 12 residues. Germline V CDR1 and CDR2: ENHRY, SYGVKD.

This clone is medium-sized within its sample. The chain carries TRBV5-6 and TRBJ1-6; D is unclear. Germline V lookup: CDR1 SGHDT, CDR2 YYEEEE. Trimming removed 4 bases from V and 0 bases from J, with 14 bases in between. The CDR3 is made up of 17 amino acids. The CDR3 sequence: CASSPWAKLSYNSPLHF. The CDR3 DNA follows: TGTGCCAGCAGCCCCTGGGCCAAACTCTCCTATAATTCACCCCTCCACTTT.

J is TRBJ1-1 and V is TRBV9, with 8 positions matching TRBD1. The CDR3 is 14 amino acids. V was clipped by 4 bases and J by 5 bases; unmatched bases: 7. The V gene's germline CDR1 is SGDLS and CDR2 YYNGEE. The CDR3 reads CASSKQGGDTEAFF. CDR3 DNA sequence: TGTGCCAGCAGCAAACAGGGGGGAGATACTGAAGCTTTCTTT.

This sequence joins TRBV9 and TRBJ2-5, with a possible D match to TRBD2 (6 bases). V lost 0 bases and J lost 4, with 10 bases in between. Germline assignment: CDR1 SGDLS and CDR2 YYNGEE. This CDR3 is 14 amino acids long. DNA of the CDR3: TGTGCCAGCAGCGTAGGTCTCGGGGGAGAGACCCAGTACTTC. Translation: CASSVGLGGETQYF.